The 8 T cell receptor beta chains given below trace back to one sample, sequenced in a study of blood T cells in healthy people across ages. A second PCR, run for roughly 7 to 11 cycles, used a sample-barcoded 5' primer plus a J-beta primer mix. TCRdb reprocessed the 5' RACE reads with MiXCR, giving one entry per CDR3 protein. The sample consists of about 1.8 million distinct CDR3 sequences, roughly 50% of them appearing once. The specimen was blood. The origin of the receptors is a middle-aged woman in good health.

This clonotype appeared a few times. The J gene is TRBJ2-1, the V gene TRBV11-2; 7 nucleotides align to TRBD2. The length of the CDR3 is 16 residues. The trim removed 4 bases at V and 5 bases at J, leaving 11 bases unmatched. Germline V lookup: CDR1 SGHAT, CDR2 FQNNGV. The CDR3 loop reads CASSSGGMDNDNEQFF. CDR3 nucleotide sequence: TGTGCCAGCAGCTCCGGGGGGATGGATAACGACAATGAGCAGTTCTTC.

The chain employs TRBV12-3 or TRBV12-4 and TRBJ1-2; D might be TRBD1 (6 bases). V was shortened by 6 bases and J by 4 bases, with 12 bases between the two germline ends. The CDR3 extends over 13 amino acids. The CDR3 region is CASRQGALYGYTF. The CDR3 bases are TGTGCCAGCAGACAGGGCGCCCTCTATGGCTACACCTTC.

V is TRBV28 and J is TRBJ1-5; D gene ambiguous. Germline lookup yields CDR1 MDHEN and CDR2 SYDVKM. The CDR3 runs to 17 residues. Between the trimmed V and J ends, which lost 3 bases and 1 base, there was a span of 16 bases. The CDR3 protein is CASSFPGGLLSNQPQHF. The CDR3 region has the DNA TGTGCCAGCAGTTTCCCTGGCGGACTATTGAGCAATCAGCCCCAGCATTTT. Filled out from reference TRBV28 and TRBJ1-5, the complete variable domain reads DVKVTQSSRYLVKRTGEKVFLECVQDMDHENMFWYRQDPGLGLRLIYFSYDVKMKEKGDIPEGYSVSREKKERFSLILESASTNQTSMYLCASSFPGGLLSNQPQHFGDGTRLSIL.

This clonotype was observed at least ten times. This chain joins TRBV7-2 and TRBJ2-7, with 7 bases lining up with TRBD2. In germline, CDR1 is SGHTA, CDR2 FQGNSA. This CDR3 comprises 13 residues. With V trimmed by 4 bases and J by 6 bases, 6 bases remained unmatched. The CDR3 here is CASSWSTSIEQYF. CDR3 coding DNA: TGTGCCAGCAGCTGGTCGACTAGCATCGAGCAGTACTTC.

This clonotype turned up a few times. This chain joins TRBV4-3 and TRBJ2-3; TRBD2 matches at 12 bases. The junction had 8 bases not matched to a gene; V was cut back by 5 bases and J by 2 bases. CDR3 length equals 17 residues. The germline gives CDR1 LGHNA, CDR2 YSLEER. CDR3 bases: TGCGCCAGCAGCGGACGGACTAGCGGGGCGGACACAGATACGCAGTATTTT. Translation: CASSGRTSGADTDTQYF.

The chain couples TRBV11-2 to TRBJ2-4; 7 bases are a match to TRBD1. Judging by the DNA end, TRBJ2-5 fits better; the J call may be wrong. Germline CDR1 reads SGHAT; CDR2 reads FQNNGV. The CDR3 length is 15 residues. DNA of the CDR3: TGTGCCAGCAGCCGACGGGGACAGATCCAAGAGACCCAGTACTTC. Amino acids: CASSRRGQIQETQYF.

This clonotype was counted a few times. The chain recombines TRBV6-5 with TRBJ2-1; a weak D match, TRBD2 (7 bases). There are 12 residues in the CDR3. Germline loops: CDR1 MNHEY, CDR2 SVGAGI. V was pared by 10 bases and J by 9 bases, with 16 bases between. The CDR3 is CATLRGAGEQFF. In DNA form, the CDR3 reads TGTGCCACCCTCCGGGGGGCTGGTGAGCAGTTCTTC.

The chain is built from TRBV20-1 and TRBJ2-7, with D perhaps matching TRBD2 (6 bases). Between the trimmed V and J ends, which lost 0 bases and 7 bases, there was a span of 16 bases. The germline gives CDR1 DFQATT, CDR2 SNEGSKA (reference sequence). This CDR3 contains 14 residues. CDR3 bases: TGCAGTGCTAGAGATGGCACGGCGGCGGGGGAGCAGTACTTC. This sequence encodes CSARDGTAAGEQYF.